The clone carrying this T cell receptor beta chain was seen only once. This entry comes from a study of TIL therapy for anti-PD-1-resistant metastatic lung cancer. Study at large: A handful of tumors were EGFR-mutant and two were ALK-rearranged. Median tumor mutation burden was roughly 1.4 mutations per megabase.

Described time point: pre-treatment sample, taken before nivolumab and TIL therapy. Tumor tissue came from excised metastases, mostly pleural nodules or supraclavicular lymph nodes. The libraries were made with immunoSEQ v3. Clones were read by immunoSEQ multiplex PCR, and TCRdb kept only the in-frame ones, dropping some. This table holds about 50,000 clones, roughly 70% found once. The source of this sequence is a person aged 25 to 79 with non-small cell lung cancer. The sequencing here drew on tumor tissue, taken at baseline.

CDR3 region: CASSNGRPDADTQYF. Written as DNA, the CDR3 is TGTGCCAGTAGTAACGGGAGGCCCGATGCAGATACGCAGTATTTT. The chain carries TRBV19 and TRBJ2-3; 7 bases are shared with TRBD2. The CDR3 contains 15 residues. Germline trimming cut 4 bases from V and 4 bases from J; bases unmatched to any gene: 8. Germline V lookup: CDR1 LNHDA, CDR2 SQIVND (reference sequence).